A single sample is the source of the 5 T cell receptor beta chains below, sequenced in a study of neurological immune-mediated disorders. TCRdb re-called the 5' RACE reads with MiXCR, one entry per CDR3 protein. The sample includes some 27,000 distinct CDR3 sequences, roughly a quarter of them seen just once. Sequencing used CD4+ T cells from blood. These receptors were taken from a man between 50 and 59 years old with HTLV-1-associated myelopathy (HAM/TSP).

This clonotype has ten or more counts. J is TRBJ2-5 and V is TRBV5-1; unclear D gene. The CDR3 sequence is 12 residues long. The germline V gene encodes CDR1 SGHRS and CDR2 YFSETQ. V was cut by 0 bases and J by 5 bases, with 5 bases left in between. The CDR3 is CASSLEWETQYF. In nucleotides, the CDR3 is TGCGCCAGCAGCTTGGAATGGGAGACCCAGTACTTC.

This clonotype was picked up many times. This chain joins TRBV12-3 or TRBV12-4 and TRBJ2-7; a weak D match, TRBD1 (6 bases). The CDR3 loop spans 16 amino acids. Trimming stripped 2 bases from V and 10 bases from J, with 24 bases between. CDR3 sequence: CASSLISGVSNYVQYF. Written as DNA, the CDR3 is TGTGCCAGCAGTTTAATATCAGGGGTCTCAAACTACGTACAGTACTTC.

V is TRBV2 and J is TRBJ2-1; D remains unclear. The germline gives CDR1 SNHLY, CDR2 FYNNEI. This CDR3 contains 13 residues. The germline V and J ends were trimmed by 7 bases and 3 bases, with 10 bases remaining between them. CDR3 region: CASTGSGYNEQFF. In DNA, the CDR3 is TGTGCCAGCACCGGATCGGGCTACAATGAGCAGTTCTTC.

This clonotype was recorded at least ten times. The CDR3 DNA follows: TGTGCCAGCACCAAGGGACCGAGCTCTGGAAACACCATATATTTT. This translates into CASTKGPSSGNTIYF. The chain has TRBV6-5 and TRBJ1-3, with a possible D match to TRBD1 (5 bases). The CDR3 totals 15 residues. V lost 7 bases and J 0 bases, leaving 13 bases between the germline ends. The germline V gene encodes CDR1 MNHEY and CDR2 SVGAGI.

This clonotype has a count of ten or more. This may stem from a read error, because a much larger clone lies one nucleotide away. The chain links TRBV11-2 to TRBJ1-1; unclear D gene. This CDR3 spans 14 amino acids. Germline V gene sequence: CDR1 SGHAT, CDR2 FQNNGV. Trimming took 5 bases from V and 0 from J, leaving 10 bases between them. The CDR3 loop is CASSPGPMNTEAFF. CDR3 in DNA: TGTGCCAGCAGCCCGGGCCCCATGAACACTGAAGCTTTCTTT.